This is a list of T cell receptor beta chains from one sample in a study of blood T cells in healthy people across ages. In TCRdb, the 5' RACE reads were re-called with MiXCR into one record per CDR3 protein. The table includes more than 550,000 distinct CDR3 sequences, about 20% detected once. Sequenced sample: blood. The receptors stem from a man in his 70s in good health. Both conserved end residues are part of each CDR3. D genes are given only for firm matches. Only part of the rows carry a size: once, few, many, or a class if the clone is expanded.

>14|TRBJ2-5|.|TRBD1|TRBV18
CASSRDRQQETQYF
TGTGCCAGCTCCAGGGACAGGCAACAAGAGACCCAGTACTTC
>14|TRBJ2-3|few|TRBD2|TRBV20-1
CSATLAGLVDTQYF
TGCAGTGCTACCTTAGCGGGGCTTGTAGATACGCAGTATTTT
>16|TRBJ2-1|few|.|TRBV7-9
CASSLRARDGYNEQFF
TGTGCCAGCTCCCTGCGGGCCAGAGATGGCTACAATGAGCAGTTCTTC
>16|TRBJ2-1|few|.|TRBV18
CASSPPLQGRDNEQFF
TGTGCCAGCTCACCACCCCTACAGGGGAGGGATAATGAGCAGTTCTTC
>18|TRBJ2-4|few|TRBD2|TRBV2
CAVDPGLAGGEAKNIQYF
TGTGCCGTCGACCCGGGACTAGCGGGAGGGGAAGCCAAAAACATTCAGTACTTC
>14|TRBJ1-2|.|.|TRBV18
CASSPPAESYGYTF
TGTGCCAGCTCACCACCCGCAGAGAGTTATGGCTACACCTTC
>13|TRBJ2-7|.|.|TRBV10-3
CAISERDNYEQYF
TGTGCCATCAGTGAGAGGGATAACTACGAGCAGTACTTC
>13|TRBJ1-2|few|.|TRBV19
CASMRGTNYGYTF
TGTGCCAGTATGAGGGGAACTAACTATGGCTACACCTTC
>14|TRBJ1-2|.|.|TRBV10-3
CAISEREKSSGYTF
TGTGCCATCAGTGAGCGGGAAAAATCAAGTGGCTACACCTTC
>14|TRBJ2-3|.|TRBD2|TRBV11-2
CASLSGGAGDTQYF
TGTGCCAGCCTTAGCGGGGGGGCTGGAGATACGCAGTATTTT
>16|TRBJ1-1|few|TRBD1|TRBV12-3/TRBV12-4
CASSSHQGAVGTEAFF
TGTGCCAGCAGTTCCCATCAGGGGGCGGTTGGCACTGAAGCTTTCTTT
>15|TRBJ1-5|few|TRBD1|TRBV7-8
CASSLDRGKGQPQHF
TGTGCCAGCAGCTTGGACAGGGGGAAGGGTCAGCCCCAGCATTTT
>15|TRBJ2-5|.|TRBD2|TRBV24-1
CATSVGAGFQETQYF
TGTGCCACCAGTGTGGGAGCGGGGTTCCAAGAGACCCAGTACTTC
>16|TRBJ2-3|.|TRBD2|TRBV12-3/TRBV12-4
CASRRGSGASTDAQYF
TGTGCCAGCAGGCGGGGTAGCGGGGCTAGCACAGATGCGCAGTATTTT
>15|TRBJ2-1|.|.|TRBV5-1
CASSLALAGRDEQFF
TGCGCCAGCAGCTTGGCTTTGGCAGGACGGGATGAGCAGTTCTTC
>16|TRBJ1-2|many|TRBD1|TRBV12-3/TRBV12-4
CASSPMFWTGVGGYTF
TGTGCCAGCAGTCCCATGTTTTGGACAGGGGTTGGTGGCTACACCTTC
>16|TRBJ1-4|.|TRBD1|TRBV6-1
CASSEWTGKINEKLFF
TGTGCCAGCAGTGAGTGGACAGGGAAAATAAATGAAAAACTGTTTTTT
>13|TRBJ2-7|.|.|TRBV18
CASSTQGRGEQYF
TGTGCCAGCTCAACACAGGGGAGGGGCGAGCAGTACTTC
>15|TRBJ2-3|.|TRBD2|TRBV20-1
CSARVRAGASDTQYF
TGCAGTGCTAGAGTTAGGGCGGGAGCGTCTGATACGCAGTATTTT
>12|TRBJ2-7|.|.|TRBV2
CASRAGFYEQYF
TGTGCCAGCCGGGCAGGTTTCTACGAGCAGTACTTC
>15|TRBJ2-5|few|TRBD1|TRBV20-1
CSARQGTEYQETQYF
TGCAGTGCCCGACAGGGCACAGAGTACCAAGAGACCCAGTACTTC
>13|TRBJ2-7|.|TRBD2|TRBV18
CASSRETGYEQYF
TGTGCCAGCTCGCGGGAGACGGGTTACGAGCAGTACTTC
>14|TRBJ1-2|few|.|TRBV13
CASSLGTEINGYTF
TGTGCCAGCAGCTTAGGGACAGAGATTAATGGCTACACCTTC
>16|TRBJ2-7|.|TRBD2|TRBV28
CASSSPPSGPTYEQYF
TGTGCCAGCAGTTCCCCCCCTAGCGGGCCTACCTACGAGCAGTACTTC
>16|TRBJ2-3|many|.|TRBV13
CASSPISALSTDTQYF
TGTGCCAGCAGCCCAATCTCGGCCCTAAGCACAGATACGCAGTATTTT
>15|TRBJ2-3|few|TRBD2|TRBV20-1
CSARASGGYTDTQYF
TGCAGTGCTAGAGCCAGCGGGGGTTACACAGATACGCAGTATTTT
>16|TRBJ2-4|few|TRBD2|TRBV3-1
CASSQDGREGHDIQYF
TGTGCCAGCAGCCAAGATGGGCGGGAGGGCCATGACATTCAGTACTTC
>12|TRBJ1-2|few|.|TRBV14
CASSHPGIGYTF
TGTGCCAGCAGCCACCCGGGGATTGGCTACACCTTC
>15|TRBJ2-2|few|.|TRBV7-9
CASSLWGGTTGELFF
TGTGCCAGCAGCTTATGGGGCGGGACCACCGGGGAGCTGTTTTTT
>14|TRBJ1-2|few|.|TRBV6-1
CASSDVPGTPGYTF
TGTGCCAGCAGTGACGTACCCGGGACCCCTGGCTACACCTTC
>16|TRBJ2-7|few|.|TRBV7-2
CASSLVGILSSYEQYF
TGTGCCAGCAGCTTAGTTGGTATACTGAGCTCCTACGAGCAGTACTTC
>19|TRBJ2-7|.|TRBD2|TRBV6-1
CASRIGLAGKQAHTYEQYF
TGTGCCAGTCGCATAGGACTAGCGGGGAAACAGGCCCATACCTACGAGCAGTACTTC
>15|TRBJ2-5|.|.|TRBV7-7
CASSAQGSNEETQYF
TGTGCTAGCAGCGCTCAGGGTTCTAATGAGGAGACCCAGTACTTC